This T cell receptor beta chain appears in the sequencing data of a study of OX40 agonist ivuxolimab in advanced cancers. Study observations and caveats: By week 6 at 0.1 to 3.0 mg/kg, blood CD4+ and CD8+ T cells had expanded clonally.

The table came from immunoSEQ multiplex PCR; TCRdb's copy has only in-frame clones and leaves some out. The sample includes approximately 100,000 clones, about 83% of them seen just once. On cycle 4 day 1 and cycle 7 day 1, as well as at baseline, blood was sampled. With regard to this clone: The target antigen is unknown.

This CDR3 has 14 residues. V lost 11 bases, J lost 3 bases, and 14 bases lay in between. Germline CDR1 SEHNR, CDR2 FQNEAQ (reference sequence). The chain joins TRBV7-9 to TRBJ1-6; D gene ambiguous. This specimen consisted of CD4+ or CD8+ T cells sorted from blood, obtained in a trial of the OX40 agonist ivuxolimab. This TCR was recovered from an adult with an advanced solid tumor such as melanoma, head and neck, liver or kidney cancer. This chain's CDR3 is CAVEGQFYNSPLHF. DNA for the CDR3: TGTGCCGTTGAGGGTCAGTTCTATAATTCACCCCTCCACTTT.